In its sample, the clone carrying this TCR beta chain was seen a few times. Antigen specificity is unknown. The data were taken from a study of response to subunit inactivated influenza vaccine. Study-wide results and limits: Authors suggested each seasonal flu vaccination may recruit only limited numbers of new T cells.

The CDR3 runs to 17 residues. In germline, CDR1 is SGHDN, CDR2 FVKESK. Trimming removed 1 base from V and 2 bases from J, with 15 bases in between. TCRdb fed the RT-PCR reads into MiXCR, producing one record per CDR3 protein. In the table there are approximately 680,000 distinct CDR3 sequences, around 16% of which are singletons. The chain combines TRBV14 with TRBJ2-1, with a tentative D call TRBD1 (5 bases). The sample here was PBMCs from blood, taken roughly 13 days after vaccination. This sequence originates from a man aged 50 to 59 who received an inactivated influenza vaccine. The CDR3 DNA sequence: TGTGCCAGCAGCCAAGTAGGATTAAAGACAGCCTACAATGAGCAGTTCTTC. It codes for CASSQVGLKTAYNEQFF.